This T cell receptor beta chain was captured in a study of blood T cell repertoires in COVID-19. Per the germline V gene, CDR1 is MNHEY and CDR2 is SMNVEV (reference sequence). V lost 3 bases to trimming and J lost 4 bases; unmatched junction nucleotides: 7. CDR3 length equals 16 residues. This table comes from immunoSEQ multiplex PCR, and its TCRdb copy is limited to in-frame clones, with some not included. The table shows about 180,000 clones, with around 73% occurring only once. This chain joins TRBV27 and TRBJ2-1; TRBD2 matches at 9 bases. The receptor was isolated from a woman aged 45 to 65 who had recovered from COVID-19. Sample: PBMCs or T cells enriched from blood (not recorded which). Here the CDR3 reads CASSLSVTSGYNEQFF. The CDR3 DNA sequence: TGTGCCAGCAGTTTGTCCGTGACTAGCGGTTACAATGAGCAGTTCTTC.